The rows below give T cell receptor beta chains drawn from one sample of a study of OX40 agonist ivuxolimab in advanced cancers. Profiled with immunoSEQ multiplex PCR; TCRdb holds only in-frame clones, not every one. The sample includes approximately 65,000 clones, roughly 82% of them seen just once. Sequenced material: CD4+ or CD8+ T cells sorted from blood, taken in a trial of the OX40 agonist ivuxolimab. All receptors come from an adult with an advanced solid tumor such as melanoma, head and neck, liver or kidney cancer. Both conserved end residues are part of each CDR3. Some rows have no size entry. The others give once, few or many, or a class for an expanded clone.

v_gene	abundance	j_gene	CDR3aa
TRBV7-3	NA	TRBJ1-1	CAGSRTQDTEAFF
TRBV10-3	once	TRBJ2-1	CAISQGTSGGNNEQFF
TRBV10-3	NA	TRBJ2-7	CAISEESYEQYF
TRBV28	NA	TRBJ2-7	CASRTPGQTYEQYF
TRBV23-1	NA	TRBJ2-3	CASRHPGVWDRTVNTDTQYF
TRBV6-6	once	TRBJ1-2	CASSQTGDYGYTF
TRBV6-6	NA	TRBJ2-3	CASRGDGDTQYF
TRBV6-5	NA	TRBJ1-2	CASSYDGGSNYGYTF
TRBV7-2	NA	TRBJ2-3	CASSFRLAQSTDTQYF
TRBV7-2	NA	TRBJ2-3	CASSLEASGTDTQYF
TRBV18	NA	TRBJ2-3	CASSRREDSDTQYF
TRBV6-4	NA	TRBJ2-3	CASSARGLAGALTQYF
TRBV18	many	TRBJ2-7	CASSPAGSSYEQYF
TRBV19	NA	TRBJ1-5	CASSSTGNNQPQHF
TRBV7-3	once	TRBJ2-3	CASSFGLGTDTQYF
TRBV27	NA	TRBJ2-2	CASSRTSLNTGELFF
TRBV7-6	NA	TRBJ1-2	CASSPEAGTPYGYTF
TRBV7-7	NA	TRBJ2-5	CASSLQGIGETQYF
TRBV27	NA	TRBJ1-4	CASSLGQGSTNEKLFF
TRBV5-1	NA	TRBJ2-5	CASSRGSTSGGLYQETQYF
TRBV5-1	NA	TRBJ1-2	CASSLAAGKSYGYTF
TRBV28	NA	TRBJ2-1	CASSLRDFLLSSYNEQFF
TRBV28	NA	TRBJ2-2	CASMMGHGTGDGGRLFF
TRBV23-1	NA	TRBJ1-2	CASSHFTLGYGYTF
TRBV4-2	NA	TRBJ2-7	CASSVLAGWDEQYF
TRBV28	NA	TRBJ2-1	CASNVRALGDEQFF
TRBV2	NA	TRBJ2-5	CASSEGLAAGETQYF
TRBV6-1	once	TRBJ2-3	CASSERSSGGAFPPDTQYF
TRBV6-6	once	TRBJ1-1	CASSYLGQGEAFF
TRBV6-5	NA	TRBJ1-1	CASSYFPTGRETEAFF
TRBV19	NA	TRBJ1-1	CASSDRGAFF
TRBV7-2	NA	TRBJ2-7	CASSLQTGGEQYF